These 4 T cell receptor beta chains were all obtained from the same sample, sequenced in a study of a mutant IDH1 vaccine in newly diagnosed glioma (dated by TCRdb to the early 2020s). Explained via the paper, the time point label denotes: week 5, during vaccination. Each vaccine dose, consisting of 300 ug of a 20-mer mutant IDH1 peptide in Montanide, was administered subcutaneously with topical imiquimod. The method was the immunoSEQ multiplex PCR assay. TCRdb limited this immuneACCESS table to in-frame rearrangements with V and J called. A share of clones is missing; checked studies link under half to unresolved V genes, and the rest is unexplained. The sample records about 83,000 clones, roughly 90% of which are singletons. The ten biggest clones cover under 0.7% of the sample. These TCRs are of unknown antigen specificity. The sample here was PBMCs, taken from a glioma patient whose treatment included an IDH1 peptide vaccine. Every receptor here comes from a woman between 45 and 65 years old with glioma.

Written as DNA, the CDR3 is TGTGCCAGCAGTTTACCGGACAAGTTGAACACTGAAGCTTTCTTT. Its translation: CASSLPDKLNTEAFF. The gene calls are TRBV28 and TRBJ1-1, with D possibly TRBD1 on 5 matching bases. From germline, CDR1 is MDHEN and CDR2 SYDVKM. CDR3 length: 15 amino acids. The germline V and J ends were trimmed by 2 bases and 0 bases, with 10 bases remaining between them.

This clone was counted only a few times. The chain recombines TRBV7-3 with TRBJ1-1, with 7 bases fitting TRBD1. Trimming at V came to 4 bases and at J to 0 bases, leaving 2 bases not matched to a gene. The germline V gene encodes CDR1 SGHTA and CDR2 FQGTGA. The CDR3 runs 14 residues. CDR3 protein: CASSSQGMNTEAFF. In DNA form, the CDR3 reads TGTGCCAGCAGCTCACAGGGGATGAACACTGAAGCTTTCTTT.

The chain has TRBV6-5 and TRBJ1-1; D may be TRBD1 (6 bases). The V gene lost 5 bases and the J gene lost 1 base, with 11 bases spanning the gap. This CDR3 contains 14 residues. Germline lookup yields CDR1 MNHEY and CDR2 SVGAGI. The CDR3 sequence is CASSLRTENTEAFF. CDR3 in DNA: TGTGCCAGCAGTCTCCGGACAGAGAACACTGAAGCTTTCTTT.

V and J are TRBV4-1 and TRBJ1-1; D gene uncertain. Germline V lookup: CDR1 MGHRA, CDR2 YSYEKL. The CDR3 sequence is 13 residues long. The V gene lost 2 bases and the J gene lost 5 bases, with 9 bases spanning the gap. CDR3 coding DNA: TGCGCCAGCAGCCAATCCGGCTGGACTGAAGCTTTCTTT. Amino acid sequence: CASSQSGWTEAFF.